This T cell receptor (beta chain) is drawn from a study of CD8+ T cells in alopecia areata. Overall study results and limits: In scalp samples, resident alphabeta T cells of normal skin are also sequenced.

Looked up from germline, CDR1 is SQVTM and CDR2 is ANQGSEA. CDR3 length: 12 amino acids. V gave up 0 bases and J gave up 1 base, with 4 bases separating them. RNA was extracted and reverse transcribed into cDNA as the sequencing template. Some clones are missing from TCRdb's copy, which holds only in-frame ones; the method was immunoSEQ multiplex PCR. In the table there are 65,000 to 90,000 clones, approximately 50% of which are singletons. Worth noting for this clone: Its antigen is not identified.

The TCR originated in a human donor with alopecia areata. Sequencing used NKG2D-high CD8+ T cells sorted from blood. This chain uses TRBV29-1 with TRBJ2-7; no firm D call. The CDR3 sequence is CSVEDRSYEQYF. The DNA of the CDR3 is TGCAGCGTTGAAGATCGGTCCTACGAGCAGTACTTC.